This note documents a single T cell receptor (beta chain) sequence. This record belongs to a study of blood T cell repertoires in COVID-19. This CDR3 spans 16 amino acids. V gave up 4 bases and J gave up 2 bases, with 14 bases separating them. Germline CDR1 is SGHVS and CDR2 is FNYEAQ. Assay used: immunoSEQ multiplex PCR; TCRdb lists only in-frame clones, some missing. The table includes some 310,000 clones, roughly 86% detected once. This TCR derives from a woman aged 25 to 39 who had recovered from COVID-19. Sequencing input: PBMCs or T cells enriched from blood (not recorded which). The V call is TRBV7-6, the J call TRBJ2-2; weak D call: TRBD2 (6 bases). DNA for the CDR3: TGTGCCAGCAGCTCGGGAGCCTCGACTAACACCGGGGAGCTGTTTTTT. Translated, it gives CASSSGASTNTGELFF.